The source of this T cell receptor beta chain is a study of a mutant IDH1 vaccine in newly diagnosed glioma. Study in general: Patients, over weeks 1, 3, 5, 7, 11, 15, 19 and 23, received a total of eight vaccinations. Patients arrived already treated with radiotherapy, temozolomide, or both, most having had both. General study findings and limits: Apparently unrelated to pseudoprogression were changes in the top peripheral T cell clonotypes.

Details on this clone: Its matching antigen is unknown.

Regarding time point: week 11, during vaccination. A 20-mer mutant IDH1 peptide at 300 ug was injected subcutaneously with topical imiquimod. Donors had new WHO grade 3 or 4 IDH1-mutant, ATRX-lost astrocytomas. CDR3 length: 16 residues. The germline V and J ends were trimmed by 6 bases and 1 base, with 17 bases remaining between them. Germline CDR1 MDHEN, CDR2 SYDVKM. Method: immunoSEQ multiplex PCR; TCRdb's copy keeps in-frame clones and lacks some. The sample has 20,000 to 30,000 clones, approximately 79% seen once. The receptor's source is a man aged 35 to 55 with glioma. The V gene is TRBV28, the J gene TRBJ2-3; tentative D call: TRBD1 (5 bases). Sequences were derived from PBMCs, sampled from a glioma patient whose treatment included an IDH1 peptide vaccine. The CDR3 loop is CASRPRKQGGTDTQYF. The CDR3 region has the DNA TGTGCCAGCAGGCCAAGGAAGCAGGGCGGCACAGATACGCAGTATTTT.